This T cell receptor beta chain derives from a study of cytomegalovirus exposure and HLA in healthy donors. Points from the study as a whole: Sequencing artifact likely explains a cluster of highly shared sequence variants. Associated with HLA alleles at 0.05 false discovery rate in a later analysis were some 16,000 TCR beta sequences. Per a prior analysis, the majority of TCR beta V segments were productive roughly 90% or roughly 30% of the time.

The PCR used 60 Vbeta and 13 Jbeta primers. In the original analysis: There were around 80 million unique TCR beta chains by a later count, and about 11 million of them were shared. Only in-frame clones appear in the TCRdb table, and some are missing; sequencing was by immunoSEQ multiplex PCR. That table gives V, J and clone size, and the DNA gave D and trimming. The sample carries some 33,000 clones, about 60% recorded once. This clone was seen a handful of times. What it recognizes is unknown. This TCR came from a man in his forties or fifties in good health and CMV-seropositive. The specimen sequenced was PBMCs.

In nucleotides, the CDR3 is TGTGCCATCCGGACAGGGCCCACCGGGGAGCTGTTTTTT. Its protein product is CAIRTGPTGELFF. The rearrangement uses TRBV28 and TRBJ2-2; 8 nucleotides align to TRBD1. The germline V gene has CDR1 MDHEN and CDR2 SYDVKM. The trim removed 10 bases at V and 4 bases at J, leaving 5 bases unmatched. The CDR3 consists of 13 residues.